These 18 T cell receptor beta chains were all obtained from the same sample, sequenced in a study of T cell responses to AZD1222 COVID-19 vaccine (dated by TCRdb to 2020 to 2023). The label giving this sample's time point can be read as: baseline before first vaccination. Preparation of the library involved the immunoSEQ multiplex PCR assay. Sourced from immuneACCESS, this table was stored by TCRdb with only in-frame sequences that have V and J called. A share of the clones is absent; for the studies checked, an unresolved V gene accounts for under half, and the remainder has no known explanation. The sample table lists around 110,000 clones, about 90% of them with a count of one. Over 1.5% of the sample is in the top ten clones. The sample was peripheral blood, taken on day 0 of AZD1222 vaccination. The receptors derive from an adult in good health.

V gene TRBV18 combines with J gene TRBJ1-6; 7 nucleotides agree with TRBD1. After removal of 3 bases from V and 9 bases from J, the junction contained 8 bases not matched to a gene. There are 15 residues in the CDR3. Germline CDR1 is KGHSH and CDR2 is LQKENI. DNA for the CDR3: TGTGCCAGCTCACCGCCGGGACAGCGGGGTTCACCCCTCCACTTT. Translation gives CASSPPGQRGSPLHF.

The chain uses TRBV7-6 and TRBJ1-6; 7 positions agree with TRBD1. This CDR3 contains 14 residues. The V gene end was trimmed by 6 bases and the J gene end by 10 bases; junction bases not matched to a gene: 9. CDR1 and CDR2 from the germline V gene are SGHVS and FNYEAQ. This CDR3 is CASRPGQVGSPLHF. The CDR3, as DNA: TGTGCCAGCAGACCCGGACAGGTCGGATCACCCCTCCACTTT.

The chain joins TRBV28 to TRBJ1-1; tentative D call: TRBD1 (5 bases). Trimming stripped 7 bases from V and 1 base from J, with 13 bases between. This CDR3 has 14 amino acids. Germline CDR1 and CDR2: MDHEN and SYDVKM. CDR3 amino acids: CASTGRGGNTEAFF. CDR3 sequence (DNA): TGTGCCAGCACCGGGAGGGGCGGGAACACTGAAGCTTTCTTT.

The rearrangement links TRBV18 to TRBJ2-7, with 8 bases lining up with TRBD1. This CDR3 has 14 amino acids. Germline CDR1 and CDR2: KGHSH and LQKENI. V was clipped by 4 bases and J by 4 bases; unmatched bases: 6. Written as DNA, the CDR3 is TGTGCCAGCTCACTTAACAGGGGGGCGTACGAGCAGTACTTC. Protein sequence: CASSLNRGAYEQYF.

This sequence joins TRBV10-3 and TRBJ2-1, with 9 bases matching TRBD2. V trimming: 6 bases; J trimming: 12 bases; junction bases outside the gene matches: 6. The CDR3 is 12 amino acids. The germline gives CDR1 ENHRY, CDR2 SYGVKD. The CDR3 region is CAISSAGGRQFF. CDR3 bases: TGTGCCATCAGCTCAGCGGGGGGAAGGCAGTTCTTC.

The rearrangement joins TRBV19 to TRBJ1-5; D ambiguous. The V end lost 5 bases, the J end lost 6 bases, and 8 bases lay between the germline ends. Germline CDR1 LNHDA, CDR2 SQIVND (reference sequence). This CDR3 is 12 amino acids long. CDR3 in amino acids: CASSLWSQPQHF. CDR3 sequence (DNA): TGTGCCAGTAGTTTGTGGAGTCAGCCCCAGCATTTT.

V is TRBV12-3 or TRBV12-4 and J is TRBJ1-2, with D tentatively TRBD1 (6 bases). The V end was cut by 7 bases, the J end by 7 bases, with 13 bases between. The CDR3 covers 12 residues. The CDR3 region is CASTLKGGGYTF. The DNA for the CDR3 is TGTGCCAGCACCCTGAAGGGGGGTGGCTACACCTTC.

The chain recombines TRBV3-1 (or the pseudogene TRBV3-2) with TRBJ1-5; D is undetermined. Per the germline V gene, CDR1 is LGHDT and CDR2 is YNNKEL (reference sequence). This CDR3 is built from 12 residues. The V end was cut by 6 bases, the J end by 4 bases, with 7 bases between. The DNA of the CDR3 is TGTGCCAGCAGTAACGGTAATCAGCCCCAGCATTTT. The encoded protein is CASSNGNQPQHF.

As DNA, the CDR3 is TGTGCCAGCAGGGACCCCCGGGGGACAGATACGCAGTATTTT. Its protein product is CASRDPRGTDTQYF. The rearrangement joins TRBV25-1 to TRBJ2-3; D is possibly TRBD2 (6 bases). In germline, CDR1 is MGHDK, CDR2 SYGVNS. The CDR3 totals 14 residues. Deletions cut 6 bases from V and 3 bases from J, with 13 bases between.

This chain joins TRBV21-1 and TRBJ2-7; the table's TRBD2 call for D was not verified on the DNA. TRBV21-1 is a listed pseudogene. The CDR3 consists of 16 residues. CDR3 amino acids: CASSNYRAGGGYEQYV. CDR3 DNA: TGTGCCAGCAGCAATTATCGAGCGGGAGGTGGCTACGAGCAGTACGTC.

The chain employs TRBV3-1 (or the pseudogene TRBV3-2) and TRBJ1-5; D unresolved. The CDR3 is 13 residues long. Germline lookup yields CDR1 LGHDT and CDR2 YNNKEL (reference sequence). With 1 base removed from V and 7 bases from J, the gap between germline ends came to 8 bases. CDR3 coding DNA: TGTGCCAGCAGCCAAGCGGCGGGGCAGCCCCAGCATTTT. Protein sequence: CASSQAAGQPQHF.

This chain joins TRBV2 and TRBJ1-1; D not certain. The CDR3 contains 14 residues. V gave up 6 bases and J gave up 1 base, with 12 bases separating them. CDR1 and CDR2 from the germline V gene are SNHLY and FYNNEI. Written as DNA, the CDR3 is TGTGCCAGCAGCAAGGCTATCTCGAACACTGAAGCTTTCTTT. Residues: CASSKAISNTEAFF. Looking up the rest from reference TRBV2 and TRBJ1-1 gives the full variable domain: EPEVTQTPSHQVTQMGQEVILRCVPISNHLYFYWYRQILGQKVEFLVSFYNNEISEKSEIFDDQFSVERPDGSNFTLKIRSTKLEDSAMYFCASSKAISNTEAFFGQGTRLTVV.

The chain recombines TRBV6-4 with TRBJ1-5; no clear D. Germline V gene data show CDR1 as MRHNA and CDR2 as SNTAGT. V was cut by 0 bases and J by 2 bases, with 11 bases left in between. CDR3 length: 16 amino acids. Here the CDR3 DNA reads TGTGCCAGCAGTGACTCGATGTCTTGGGGCAATCAGCCCCAGCATTTT. Translating gives CASSDSMSWGNQPQHF.

The genes are TRBV5-1 and TRBJ1-1; D unresolved. V was clipped by 0 bases and J by 9 bases, with 15 bases between them. The germline gives CDR1 SGHRS, CDR2 YFSETQ. The CDR3 is 14 residues long. DNA of the CDR3: TGCGCCAGCAGCTTGGAGCCCCCAAACAGCAAAGCTTTCTTT. Its translation: CASSLEPPNSKAFF.

The J gene is TRBJ1-3, the V gene TRBV19; TRBD1 aligns across 9 bases. CDR1 and CDR2 (germline): LNHDA, SQIVND (reference sequence). Trimming cost V 5 bases and J 4 bases; bases outside gene matches: 9. The CDR3 sequence is 16 residues long. In DNA, the CDR3 is TGTGCCAGTAGTCCTGGGACAGGGCTATCAGGAAACACCATATATTTT. It yields the protein CASSPGTGLSGNTIYF.

The J gene is TRBJ1-2, the V gene TRBV7-8, with a possible D match to TRBD1 (6 bases). Germline CDR1 is SGHVS and CDR2 is FQNEAQ. The CDR3 is 11 residues long. Trimming pared 5 bases from V and 13 bases from J, leaving 14 bases between. In DNA form, the CDR3 reads TGTGCCAGCAGCCCCTGGACAGATCTCACCTTC. Its translation is CASSPWTDLTF.

The CDR3 region is CASTPGTDSTYEQYF. The CDR3 DNA reads TGCGCCAGCACCCCAGGGACCGATTCAACCTACGAGCAGTACTTC. V and J are TRBV5-1 and TRBJ2-7; D could derive from TRBD1 or TRBD2 (5 bases each). Germline V lookup: CDR1 SGHRS, CDR2 YFSETQ. The CDR3 is made up of 15 amino acids. Between the trimmed V and J ends, which lost 6 bases and 2 bases, there was a span of 18 bases.

The chain employs TRBV19 and TRBJ2-1, with D possibly being TRBD1 (5 bases). The germline CDR1 and CDR2 sequences are LNHDA and SQIVND (reference sequence). V was clipped by 7 bases and J by 1 base, with 8 bases between them. This CDR3 contains 13 residues. DNA for the CDR3: TGTGCCAGTACCGACAGATCCTACAATGAGCAGTTCTTC. This sequence encodes CASTDRSYNEQFF.